Presented here are 29 T cell receptor beta chains from one specimen sequenced in a study of blood T cells in healthy people across ages (dated by TCRdb to the mid-2010s). The protocol used for the library was 5' RACE. The sample was run on an Illumina HiSeq 2500. A second PCR of about 7 to 12 cycles was run with a J-beta primer mix and a sample-barcoded 5' primer. TCRdb cleaned the public reads at Q25 with fastp, built clones with MiXCR and kept in-frame beta chains. Rows are combined by CDR3 protein, so each entry shows the most common genes and DNA. The sample data list around 850,000 distinct CDR3 sequences, and under 40% of these were observed just once. The ten largest clones add up to roughly 13% of the sample. Sequenced sample: blood. All receptors derive from a man aged 18 to 29 in good health.

The chain employs TRBV12-3 or TRBV12-4 and TRBJ1-1, with TRBD1 as a possible D gene (6 bases). The V and J ends lost 6 bases and 4 bases respectively, with 12 bases between them. CDR3 length: 13 amino acids. Here the CDR3 DNA reads TGTGCCAGCAGCCCTACAGGGCCCACTGAAGCTTTCTTT. Translated: CASSPTGPTEAFF.

The genes are TRBV18 and TRBJ2-5; D gene unclear. Per the germline V gene, CDR1 is KGHSH and CDR2 is LQKENI. The CDR3 contains 12 residues. The V gene lost 10 bases and the J gene lost 2 bases, with 11 bases spanning the gap. The CDR3 region has the DNA TGTGCCACCTCGGAAGGTCAAGAGACCCAGTACTTC. Translation: CATSEGQETQYF. The full variable domain, completed using reference TRBV18 and TRBJ2-5, is NAGVMQNPRHLVRRRGQEARLRCSPMKGHSHVYWYRQLPEEGLKFMVYLQKENIIDESGMPKERFSAEFPKEGPSILRIQQVVRGDSAAYFCATSEGQETQYFGPGTRLLVL.

This clonotype appeared a few times. This sequence joins TRBV7-2 and TRBJ1-6; D gene unclear. The CDR3 extends over 17 amino acids. V lost 7 bases and J lost 0, with 16 bases in between. Germline assignment: CDR1 SGHTA and CDR2 FQGNSA. The CDR3 is CASNQKGLSSYNSPLHF. In DNA, the CDR3 is TGTGCCAGCAACCAAAAAGGTCTGAGCTCCTATAATTCACCCCTCCACTTT.

On this clonotype itself: A much larger clone is a single base away; this may be a read error. The V call is TRBV20-1, the J call TRBJ2-3, with TRBD1 matching 7 bases. CDR3 length equals 14 residues. With V trimmed by 2 bases and J by 2 bases, 4 bases remained unmatched. Germline values: CDR1 DFQATT, CDR2 SNEGSKA (reference sequence). The CDR3 bases are TGCAGTGCTAGAAGGGACAGAAACACAGATACGCAGTATTTT. It yields the protein CSARRDRNTDTQYF.

This clonotype was seen only a few times. V and J are TRBV20-1 and TRBJ1-2; 7 nucleotides line up with TRBD1. Trimming removed 6 bases from V and 6 bases from J; junction bases left unmatched: 7. Germline V lookup: CDR1 DFQATT, CDR2 SNEGSKA (reference sequence). The CDR3 is made up of 12 amino acids. The CDR3 sequence: CSAKEDRNGYTF. CDR3 DNA: TGCAGTGCCAAGGAGGACAGGAATGGCTACACCTTC.

J is TRBJ2-5 and V is TRBV12-3 or TRBV12-4; 10 nucleotides align to TRBD2. Germline trimming cut 5 bases from V and 11 bases from J; bases unmatched to any gene: 23. The CDR3 has 18 amino acids. The chain's CDR3 is CASSKFKRGGLSYNEQYF. The CDR3 bases are TGTGCCAGCAGTAAATTTAAGCGGGGGGGCCTATCCTACAATGAGCAGTACTTC.

This clonotype was found a few times. This sequence joins TRBV6-5 and TRBJ2-1; 10 nucleotides agree with TRBD1. The CDR3 totals 15 residues. The germline V gene has CDR1 MNHEY and CDR2 SVGAGI. With V trimmed by 2 bases and J by 2 bases, 0 bases remained unmatched. CDR3 sequence (DNA): TGTGCCAGCAGTTACGGGACAGGGGCCTACAATGAGCAGTTCTTC. It translates to CASSYGTGAYNEQFF.

The chain combines TRBV4-2 with TRBJ1-1; D may be TRBD1 (5 bases). The CDR3 spans 16 residues. CDR1 is LGHNA, CDR2 YNFKEQ, per germline. Trimming cost V 6 bases and J 2 bases, with 19 bases left between them. The CDR3 nucleotides are TGTGCCAGCAGTTTTGGGACGGGGAAGAGTAACACTGAAGCTTTCTTT. As protein: CASSFGTGKSNTEAFF.

This clonotype has only a few counts. V usage is TRBV6-1 and J usage is TRBJ1-1; D unresolved. The CDR3 runs 13 residues. Trimming shortened V by 7 bases and J by 5 bases, and 14 bases separated the two germline ends. CDR1 MNHNS and CDR2 SASEGT come from the germline V gene. The CDR3 DNA sequence: TGTGCCAGCAACCCGGGAATGAGAACTGAAGCTTTCTTT. Protein product: CASNPGMRTEAFF.

J is TRBJ1-1 and V is TRBV7-2; D perhaps matches TRBD1 (5 bases). The CDR3 has 14 residues. CDR1 is SGHTA, CDR2 FQGNSA, per germline. V lost 1 base, J lost 6 bases, and 12 bases lay in between. The CDR3 is CASSLGGDGAEAFF. The CDR3 DNA reads as TGTGCCAGCAGCTTAGGAGGGGATGGGGCTGAAGCTTTCTTT.

This clonotype was detected a few times. The V call is TRBV4-1, the J call TRBJ1-5, with TRBD1 matching over 7 bases. The germline CDR1 and CDR2 sequences are MGHRA and YSYEKL. This CDR3 has 15 residues. After removal of 0 bases from V and 6 bases from J, the junction contained 5 bases not matched to a gene. DNA of the CDR3: TGCGCCAGCAGCCAAGAGGGGACAGCTCCTCAGCCCCAGCATTTT. Translation gives CASSQEGTAPQPQHF.

On this clonotype: This may be a read error: a much more frequent sequence differs by one nucleotide. The V gene is TRBV4-2, the J gene TRBJ2-1; TRBD2 is a possible D gene (5 bases). V dropped 0 bases and J dropped 9 bases, with 12 bases sitting between them. The CDR3 consists of 14 residues. Germline-derived CDR1 and CDR2 are LGHNA and YNFKEQ. As DNA, the CDR3 is TGTGCCAGCAGCCAAGAGCAGAGGGCAACTGAGCAGTTCTTC. Translating gives CASSQEQRATEQFF.

The CDR3 sequence is CASSQSVQGADEQFF. Here the CDR3 DNA reads TGCGCCAGCAGCCAAAGTGTCCAGGGGGCCGATGAGCAGTTCTTC. The gene calls are TRBV4-3 and TRBJ2-1; 8 bases line up with TRBD1. The CDR3 sequence is 15 residues long. After removal of 2 bases from V and 8 bases from J, the junction contained 8 bases not matched to a gene. Germline CDR1 is LGHNA and CDR2 is YSLEER.

In this sample, this clonotype turned up a few times. This chain connects TRBV21-1 to TRBJ1-2. TRBV21-1 is a pseudogene segment. This CDR3 has 12 amino acids. CDR3 sequence: CASSKVGYGYTF. CDR3 nucleotides: TGTGCCAGCAGCAAAGTTGGGTACGGCTACACCTTC.

The chain has TRBV28 and TRBJ1-1, with no clear D. Looked up from germline, CDR1 is MDHEN and CDR2 is SYDVKM. This CDR3 spans 17 amino acids. Trimming took off 3 bases at V and 1 base at J, with 18 bases between the two ends. This CDR3 reads CASSLGFGQETNTEAFF. CDR3 DNA sequence: TGTGCCAGCAGTTTGGGGTTTGGGCAGGAGACGAACACTGAAGCTTTCTTT. The whole variable domain, filled in from reference TRBV28 and TRBJ1-1, reads DVKVTQSSRYLVKRTGEKVFLECVQDMDHENMFWYRQDPGLGLRLIYFSYDVKMKEKGDIPEGYSVSREKKERFSLILESASTNQTSMYLCASSLGFGQETNTEAFFGQGTRLTVV.

The chain employs TRBV20-1 and TRBJ2-5; the D gene is possibly TRBD2 (6 bases). The CDR3 is made up of 14 amino acids. The V end lost 6 bases, the J end lost 2 bases, and 16 bases lay between the germline ends. The germline CDR1 and CDR2 sequences are DFQATT and SNEGSKA (reference sequence). CDR3 coding DNA: TGCAGTGCGCGGACGGGGGAACCTCAAGAGACCCAGTACTTC. Its translation: CSARTGEPQETQYF.

This clonotype occurred many times. This rearrangement joins TRBV7-9 to TRBJ2-3; tentatively, D is TRBD2 (6 bases). The ends were cut back, 2 bases at V and 0 bases at J, with 18 bases in the middle. The CDR3 is 18 amino acids. Looked up from germline, CDR1 is SEHNR and CDR2 is FQNEAQ (reference sequence). CDR3 coding DNA: TGTGCCAGCAGCTTAAATATCGTGGCGGGACCGAGCACAGATACGCAGTATTTT. Amino acids: CASSLNIVAGPSTDTQYF.

This clonotype was found many times. This chain connects TRBV12-3 or TRBV12-4 to TRBJ2-1, with D possibly being TRBD1 (5 bases). V was pared by 3 bases and J by 6 bases, with 9 bases between. This CDR3 has 13 residues. The CDR3 DNA is TGTGCCAGCAGTTTTGGGGCTACCAATGAGCAGTTCTTC. This codes for CASSFGATNEQFF.

This clonotype has just a few counts. The rearrangement uses TRBV7-9 and TRBJ2-5; tentative D call: TRBD2 (6 bases). The CDR3 contains 13 residues. Looked up from germline, CDR1 is SEHNR and CDR2 is FQNEAQ (reference sequence). Trimming left V 6 bases short and J 2 bases short, with 10 bases between. The DNA of the CDR3 is TGTGCCAGCAGTGGGGGGATACAAGAGACCCAGTACTTC. This gives the protein CASSGGIQETQYF.

This clonotype showed up many times. The rearrangement joins TRBV5-1 to TRBJ2-1; D may be TRBD1 or TRBD2 (6 bases each). V was trimmed by 2 bases and J by 7 bases, leaving 16 bases between them. The CDR3 has 15 amino acids. Per germline, CDR1 SGHRS and CDR2 YFSETQ. The CDR3 sequence is CASSLGQLEGNEQFF. The CDR3 bases are TGCGCCAGCAGCTTAGGACAGCTGGAGGGAAATGAGCAGTTCTTC.

This clonotype was seen ten or more times. This chain joins TRBV5-1 and TRBJ2-1, with a tentative D call TRBD2 (5 bases). V was clipped by 0 bases and J by 0 bases, with 10 bases between them. The CDR3 contains 16 residues. Germline CDR1 reads SGHRS; CDR2 reads YFSETQ. This chain's CDR3 is CASSLAPGSSYNEQFF. The DNA of the CDR3 is TGCGCCAGCAGCTTGGCACCGGGAAGCTCCTACAATGAGCAGTTCTTC.

This clonotype came up a few times. The chain employs TRBV3-1 and TRBJ1-1, with 10 bases identical to TRBD1. V trimming: 0 bases; J trimming: 4 bases; junction bases outside the gene matches: 5. This CDR3 has 16 residues. Germline V lookup: CDR1 LGHDT, CDR2 YNNKEL (reference sequence). The CDR3 region is CASSQDLTGGITEAFF. The CDR3 nucleotides read TGTGCCAGCAGCCAAGACCTGACAGGGGGCATCACTGAAGCTTTCTTT.

The V and J genes are TRBV5-1 and TRBJ2-5; D may be TRBD1 (6 bases). The CDR3 loop spans 16 amino acids. V shed 4 bases and J shed 1 base, with 17 bases lying between them. Germline CDR1 is SGHRS and CDR2 is YFSETQ. The CDR3 loop reads CASSISSQGPQETQYF. As DNA, the CDR3 is TGCGCCAGCAGCATCTCAAGCCAGGGGCCCCAAGAGACCCAGTACTTC.

The rearrangement links TRBV7-6 to TRBJ2-5, with D maybe TRBD2 (6 bases). The closer fit of TRBJ2-7 to the DNA end suggests the J call may be wrong. From germline, CDR1 is SGHVS and CDR2 FNYEAQ. This CDR3 region has 15 residues. DNA for the CDR3: TGTGCCAGCAGCTTAAGGGCGCGGGGAACCCACGAGCAGTACTTC. This sequence encodes CASSLRARGTHEQYF.

The chain is built from TRBV28 and TRBJ2-4; 7 bases are shared with TRBD1. The CDR3 covers 12 residues. Germline-derived CDR1 and CDR2 are MDHEN and SYDVKM. After removal of 5 bases from V and 13 bases from J, the junction contained 8 bases not matched to a gene. The CDR3 coding sequence is TGTGCCAGCAGTGGGGACAGAGAGGAGCAGTACTTC. It codes for CASSGDREEQYF.

This clonotype was detected many times. The chain couples TRBV20-1 to TRBJ1-2; TRBD1 is a possible D gene (5 bases). CDR3 length: 11 amino acids. V dropped 5 bases and J dropped 8 bases, with 12 bases sitting between them. CDR1 is DFQATT and CDR2 is SNEGSKA in the germline V gene (reference sequence). The CDR3 sequence is CSAGPGVGYTF. The CDR3 nucleotides read TGCAGTGCTGGACCGGGGGTCGGCTACACCTTC.

This clonotype was recorded at least ten times. This chain links TRBV4-1 with TRBJ2-1; tentative D call: TRBD2 (6 bases). Germline values: CDR1 MGHRA, CDR2 YSYEKL. CDR3 length: 15 amino acids. Trimming cost V 1 base and J 5 bases, with 12 bases left between them. This CDR3 is CASSQVGGVNNEQFF. In DNA form, the CDR3 reads TGCGCCAGCAGCCAAGTTGGAGGGGTTAACAATGAGCAGTTCTTC.

This clonotype showed up just a few times. This sequence joins TRBV10-3 and TRBJ2-2, with TRBD1 identical over 7 bases. With 3 bases clipped from V and 4 bases from J, the junction kept 8 bases outside the gene matches. Germline CDR1 ENHRY, CDR2 SYGVKD. CDR3 length: 16 residues. The CDR3 sequence is CAISESTGMGTGELFF. CDR3 nucleotide sequence: TGTGCCATCAGTGAATCGACAGGGATGGGCACCGGGGAGCTGTTTTTT.

V and J are TRBV7-2 and TRBJ2-7; unclear D gene. This CDR3 spans 14 amino acids. Germline V gene sequence: CDR1 SGHTA, CDR2 FQGNSA. Deletions cut 1 base from V and 2 bases from J, with 9 bases between. CDR3 region: CASSLGDVPYEQYF. The CDR3 DNA reads as TGTGCCAGCAGCTTAGGAGACGTACCCTACGAGCAGTACTTC.